A selection of T cell receptor beta chains follows, all from one sample in a study of T-cell reconstitution after alpha-beta-depleted transplantation in children. One entry per CDR3 protein, called by TCRdb with MiXCR from the PCR reads. Of a few hundred thousand distinct CDR3 sequences in the sample, 25% to 30% were seen once. Sequencing was performed on PBMCs, taken before TCRalphabeta/CD19-depleted stem cell transplant. These receptors came from a boy under two years old with Wiskott-Aldrich syndrome, due to receive a stem cell transplant. Both conserved end residues are part of each CDR3. The D gene is left open where the match is weak. For some rows the clone size is stated as once, few or many, or as a class when expanded; others skip it.

clone_size,v_call,j_call,d_call,cdr3_nt,cdr3_aa
few,TRBV10-3,TRBJ2-3,TRBD2,TGTGCCATCAGTGAACTAGCGGGAGATACGCAGTATTTT,CAISELAGDTQYF
few,TRBV28,TRBJ2-3,.,TGTGCCAGCAGTCCCCTGGCTACGGGAGAAAAGGATACGCAGTATTTT,CASSPLATGEKDTQYF
few,TRBV5-1,TRBJ2-1,.,TGCGCCAGCAGCTTGCGGGTCTCCGCGACTAGGTCCTACAATGAGCAGTTCTTC,CASSLRVSATRSYNEQFF
few,TRBV5-1,TRBJ2-2,.,TGCGCCAGCAGCATTACAGGGATCACCGGGGAGCTGTTTTTT,CASSITGITGELFF
.,TRBV20-1,TRBJ2-3,TRBD2,TGCAGTGCTAAGCCCTCACCTCTAGCGGCGGGAGGGCGAACAGATACGCAGTATTTT,CSAKPSPLAAGGRTDTQYF
.,TRBV5-1,TRBJ2-1,TRBD2,TGCGCCAGCAGCTTGGCATGGGGACTAGGGGACAATGAGCAGTTCTTC,CASSLAWGLGDNEQFF
.,TRBV20-1,TRBJ2-1,TRBD2,TGCAGTGCTAGGACCGGGACTAGCGGCTACAATGAGCAGTTCTTC,CSARTGTSGYNEQFF
.,TRBV9,TRBJ2-2,TRBD1,TGTGCCAGCAGCGTAGGGGTGACAGGGTACACCGGGGAGCTGTTTTTT,CASSVGVTGYTGELFF
.,TRBV5-5,TRBJ2-5,.,TGTGCCAGCAGCCGGACGTGGGACCAAGAGACCCAGTACTTC,CASSRTWDQETQYF
.,TRBV5-5,TRBJ2-2,TRBD1,TGTGCCAGCAGGACCGGGACAGGGAACACCGGGGAGCTGTTTTTT,CASRTGTGNTGELFF
few,TRBV7-9,TRBJ2-1,TRBD2,TGTGCCAGCAGCTTTACTAGCGGGCCAACCTACAATGAGCAGTTCTTC,CASSFTSGPTYNEQFF
few,TRBV20-1,TRBJ2-1,TRBD2,TGCAGTGCTAGACACCAGCTAGCGGGAGCAGGCAATGAGCAGTTCTTC,CSARHQLAGAGNEQFF
.,TRBV5-1,TRBJ1-2,.,TGCGCCAGCAGCTTGTTGAGGTCCTATGGCTACACCTTC,CASSLLRSYGYTF
.,TRBV20-1,TRBJ2-2,TRBD2,TGCAGTGCTAGGGGACTAGTTCCCGGGGAGCTGTTTTTT,CSARGLVPGELFF
.,TRBV5-1,TRBJ2-7,TRBD2,TGCGCCAGCAGCTCCGGACTAGCGGGAGCCCTCTCCTACGAGCAGTACTTC,CASSSGLAGALSYEQYF
.,TRBV7-2,TRBJ2-1,.,TGTGCCAGCAGCGTGAACGGACCATCCATCGATGACCAGTTCTTC,CASSVNGPSIDDQFF
few,TRBV10-3,TRBJ2-1,.,TGTGCCATCAGTGAAAAGAGCGGACTCTCCTACAATGAGCAGTTCTTC,CAISEKSGLSYNEQFF
.,TRBV11-1,TRBJ1-2,.,TGTGCCAGCAGCCCTCGTGAGGGTCGGCGGGATGGCTACACCTTC,CASSPREGRRDGYTF
.,TRBV21-1,TRBJ2-1,.,TGTGCCAGCAGCAATGGGACAGGGTCCCACGGAAGGTCGGATGAGCAGTTCTTC,CASSNGTGSHGRSDEQFF
few,TRBV9,TRBJ2-3,.,TGTGCCAGCAGCGTATCCCCCTCGACGGGCACAGATACGCAGTATTTT,CASSVSPSTGTDTQYF
.,TRBV27,TRBJ1-6,.,TGTGCCAGCAGGAGAAGGGACGGAGCTAATTCACCCCTCCACTTT,CASRRRDGANSPLHF
few,TRBV4-1,TRBJ2-1,TRBD2,TGCGCCAGCAGCCAAGTAATCTGGACTAGCGGGATGGATGAGCAGTTCTTC,CASSQVIWTSGMDEQFF
.,TRBV14,TRBJ2-1,TRBD2,TGTGCCAGCAGCCAAGATCTTGTGCGGGAGGGCCGTAATGAGCAGTTCTTC,CASSQDLVREGRNEQFF
.,TRBV5-1,TRBJ2-3,TRBD2,TGCGCCAGCAGCCTCGGCCTAGCGGGAGCTGGGACAGATACGCAGTATTTT,CASSLGLAGAGTDTQYF
.,TRBV11-2,TRBJ2-3,.,TGTGCCAGCAGCTTAGTCTCGTCAGACACGCAGTATTTT,CASSLVSSDTQYF
few,TRBV20-1,TRBJ2-5,.,TGCAGTGCTAGACTTGCAACCCAGTACTTC,CSARLATQYF
few,TRBV15,TRBJ1-5,.,TGTGCCACCAGCAGAGTGGACCGCAATCAGCCCCAGCATTTT,CATSRVDRNQPQHF
.,TRBV5-1,TRBJ2-1,.,TGCGCCAGCAGCTTGGGTCCAGTCTCCTACAATGAGCAGTTCTTC,CASSLGPVSYNEQFF
.,TRBV29-1,TRBJ2-1,.,TGCAGCGTTGGGCTAGCAGTCAATGAGCAGTTCTTC,CSVGLAVNEQFF
.,TRBV4-1,TRBJ1-1,.,TGCGCCAGCAGCCCACGGGCGAACACTGAAGCTTTCTTT,CASSPRANTEAFF
.,TRBV28,TRBJ2-5,.,TGTGCCAGCAGTTTATGGAGAGGGGAGGACCAAGAGACCCAGTACTTC,CASSLWRGEDQETQYF
few,TRBV5-1,TRBJ2-7,.,TGCGCCAGCAGCTTAGCAGGGGAGTTTTACGAGCAGTACTTC,CASSLAGEFYEQYF
few,TRBV20-1,TRBJ2-1,TRBD2,TGCAGTGCTACTCCGACTAGCGGGAGAACCAAGTTCTTC,CSATPTSGRTKFF
few,TRBV10-3,TRBJ2-7,TRBD1,TGTGCCATCAGTGAGTCGGTTGGGGGGACAGGTTACGAGCAGTACTTC,CAISESVGGTGYEQYF
.,TRBV6-5,TRBJ2-5,.,TGTGCCAGCAGTTTTGCGTTACAAGAGAGCCAGTACTTC,CASSFALQESQYF
once,TRBV11-2,TRBJ1-2,.,TGTGCCAGCAGCTCGACAGTCTCCTATGGCTACACCTTC,CASSSTVSYGYTF
.,TRBV5-1,TRBJ2-7,.,TGCGCCAGCAGCGTCGGACAGTACGAGCAGTACTTC,CASSVGQYEQYF
.,TRBV28,TRBJ2-7,TRBD1,TGTGCCAGCAGACCTGACAGGGGGCTTTACGAGCAGTACTTC,CASRPDRGLYEQYF
.,TRBV20-1,TRBJ2-5,.,TGCAGTGCTAGAGAGGCGGGATACGAGACCCAGTACTTC,CSAREAGYETQYF
.,TRBV4-1,TRBJ1-2,TRBD1,TGCGCCAGCAGCCAAGGACCCGGGACAGGGTATGGCTACACCTTC,CASSQGPGTGYGYTF
.,TRBV7-3,TRBJ1-1,.,TGTGCCCCTGAGGGGGGAAACACTGAAGCTTTCTTT,CAPEGGNTEAFF
few,TRBV29-1,TRBJ2-1,TRBD1,TGCAGCGTTGAAGATGGACAGGGCTCCTACAATGAGCAGTTCTTC,CSVEDGQGSYNEQFF
once,TRBV20-1,TRBJ2-5,TRBD2,TGCAGTGCTAGGGGCCCCCCTAGACTAGCGGGAGTGTTCGGGGAGACCCAGTACTTC,CSARGPPRLAGVFGETQYF
.,TRBV24-1,TRBJ1-5,.,TGTGCCACCAGTGATTTGTCCAGGGCAGGCCAGCCCCAGCATTTT,CATSDLSRAGQPQHF
.,TRBV2,TRBJ2-1,TRBD1,TGTGCCAGCAGTGGCGAGGGACAGGGTGAGCAGTTCTTC,CASSGEGQGEQFF
few,TRBV30,TRBJ2-1,TRBD2,TGTGCCTGGAATAGCCAGATGACTAGCGGGAGGGCCTCGGTCAATGAGCAGTTCTTC,CAWNSQMTSGRASVNEQFF
.,TRBV3-1,TRBJ1-2,.,TGTGCCAGCAACCGGGGGGGGACTAACTATGGCTACACCTTC,CASNRGGTNYGYTF
few,TRBV5-1,TRBJ2-7,.,TGCGCCAGCAGCTTACAGGGCCTTCCAGGCGAGCAGTACTTC,CASSLQGLPGEQYF
.,TRBV7-9,TRBJ2-1,.,TGTGCCAGCAGCTTATTTACCCTCAGCTCCTACAATGAGCAGTTCTTC,CASSLFTLSSYNEQFF
many,TRBV5-1,TRBJ1-5,.,TGTGCCAGCAGCTTGGGTAGCAATCAGCCCCAGCATTTT,CASSLGSNQPQHF
few,TRBV9,TRBJ2-5,.,TGTGCCAGCAGCTTCGGGAGTCAGCGCGGGGAGACCCAGTACTTC,CASSFGSQRGETQYF
.,TRBV28,TRBJ2-1,TRBD1,TGTGCCAGCAGTTTATCCGGGACAGGGAATACTGGTGAGCAGTTCTTC,CASSLSGTGNTGEQFF
few,TRBV12-3/TRBV12-4,TRBJ1-1,TRBD1,TGTGCCAGCAGACGACAGGGGAGGGGGAACACTGAAGCTTTCTTT,CASRRQGRGNTEAFF
few,TRBV7-8,TRBJ2-7,.,TGTGCCAGCAGCGCCTACCTTGTTCCCGAGCAGTACTTC,CASSAYLVPEQYF
.,TRBV12-3/TRBV12-4,TRBJ2-1,TRBD2,TGTGCCAGCTATCGACTAGCTGTCAATGAGCAGTTCTTC,CASYRLAVNEQFF
few,TRBV20-1,TRBJ2-5,.,TGCAGTGCCTTATCTCATCAAGAGACCCAGTACTTC,CSALSHQETQYF